The clone carrying this T cell receptor (beta chain) was recorded many times. The source of the sample is a study of T cells after yellow fever vaccination. Findings of the study overall: Secondary responses were weaker yet peaked faster, day 5 versus 15. Among primary-vaccination clones, most reappeared after the booster, at 96% for CD4 and approximately 88% for CD8.

TCRdb called the 5' RACE reads again in MiXCR, with one record for every CDR3 protein. The profile shows roughly 16,000 distinct CDR3 sequences, 4% of them singletons. This TCR was recovered from a man younger than 40 who received the YFV17D yellow fever vaccine. Sequenced here: PBMCs, either bulk or a sorted T-cell subset (CD4+, CD8+, memory, or dextramer-sorted; not recorded which), sampled 15 days after the yellow fever booster vaccination.

As DNA, the CDR3 is TGTGCCAGCAGTTCCTTAGCGGGAGTCGCAGATACGCAGTATTTT. This codes for CASSSLAGVADTQYF. The gene calls are TRBV7-8 and TRBJ2-3; TRBD2 agrees at 9 bases. CDR3 length: 15 residues. Per the germline V gene, CDR1 is SGHVS and CDR2 is FQNEAQ. V lost 6 bases to trimming and J lost 4 bases; unmatched junction nucleotides: 8.